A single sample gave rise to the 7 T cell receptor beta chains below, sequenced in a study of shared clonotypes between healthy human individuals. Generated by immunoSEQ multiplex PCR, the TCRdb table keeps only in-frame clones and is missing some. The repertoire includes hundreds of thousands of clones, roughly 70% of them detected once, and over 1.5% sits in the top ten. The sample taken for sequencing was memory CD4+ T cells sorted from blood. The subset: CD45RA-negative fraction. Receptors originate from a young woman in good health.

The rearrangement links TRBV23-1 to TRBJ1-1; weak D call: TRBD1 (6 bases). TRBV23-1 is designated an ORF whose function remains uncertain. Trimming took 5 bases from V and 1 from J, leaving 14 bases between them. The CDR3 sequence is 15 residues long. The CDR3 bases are TGCGCCAGCAGTTATTCCAAACAGGGGAACACTGAAGCTTTCTTT. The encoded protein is CASSYSKQGNTEAFF.

CDR3 nucleotides: TGTGCCAGCAGCTTCGGAGGGGGATACAATGAGCAGTTCTTC. It specifies CASSFGGGYNEQFF. The gene calls are TRBV11-2 and TRBJ2-1, with D perhaps TRBD1 or TRBD2 (6 bases each). Germline V gives CDR1 SGHAT, CDR2 FQNNGV. V gave up 3 bases and J gave up 4 bases, with 10 bases separating them. The CDR3 totals 14 residues.

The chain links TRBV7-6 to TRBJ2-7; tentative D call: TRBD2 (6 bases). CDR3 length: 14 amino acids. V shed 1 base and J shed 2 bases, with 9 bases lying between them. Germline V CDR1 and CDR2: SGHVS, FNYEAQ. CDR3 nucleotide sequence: TGTGCCAGCAGCTTAGAGGGGAGGACCTACGAGCAGTACTTC. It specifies CASSLEGRTYEQYF.

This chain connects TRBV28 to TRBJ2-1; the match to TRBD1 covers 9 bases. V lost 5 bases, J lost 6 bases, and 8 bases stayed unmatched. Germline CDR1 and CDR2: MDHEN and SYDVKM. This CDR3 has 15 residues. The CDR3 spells CASSAGTGFSNEQFF. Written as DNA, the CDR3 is TGTGCCAGCAGTGCCGGGACAGGGTTCAGCAATGAGCAGTTCTTC. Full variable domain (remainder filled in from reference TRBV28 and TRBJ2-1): DVKVTQSSRYLVKRTGEKVFLECVQDMDHENMFWYRQDPGLGLRLIYFSYDVKMKEKGDIPEGYSVSREKKERFSLILESASTNQTSMYLCASSAGTGFSNEQFFGPGTRLTVL.

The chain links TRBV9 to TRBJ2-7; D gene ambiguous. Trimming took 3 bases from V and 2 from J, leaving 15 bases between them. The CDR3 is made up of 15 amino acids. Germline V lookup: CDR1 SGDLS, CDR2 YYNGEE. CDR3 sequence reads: CASSEGLENPYEQYF. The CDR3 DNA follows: TGTGCCAGCAGCGAGGGATTAGAGAACCCCTACGAGCAGTACTTC.

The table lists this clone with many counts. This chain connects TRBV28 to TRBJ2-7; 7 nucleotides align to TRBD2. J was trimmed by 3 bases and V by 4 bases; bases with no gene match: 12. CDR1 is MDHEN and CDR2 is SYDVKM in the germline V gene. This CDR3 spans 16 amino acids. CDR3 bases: TGTGCCAGCAGTTCCCAACTGAGGGCGGGAGACTACGAGCAGTACTTC. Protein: CASSSQLRAGDYEQYF.

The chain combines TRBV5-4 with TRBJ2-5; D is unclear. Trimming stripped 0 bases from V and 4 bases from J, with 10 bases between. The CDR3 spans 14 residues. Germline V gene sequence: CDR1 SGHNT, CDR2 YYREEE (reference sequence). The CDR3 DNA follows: TGTGCCAGCAGCTTGGGGGCGCGCCCAGAGACCCAGTACTTC. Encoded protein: CASSLGARPETQYF.